This passage covers 26 T cell receptor beta chains from one sample sequenced in a study of control samples from healthy donors and cancer patients. Generated by immunoSEQ multiplex PCR, the TCRdb table keeps only in-frame clones and is missing some. The sample lists 150,000 to 200,000 clones; 91% were seen once. Specimen: blood. The receptors here all came from a woman aged 25 to 39 in good health.

The rearrangement links TRBV6-5 to TRBJ1-5; 9 positions agree with TRBD1. The CDR3 sequence is 14 residues long. V gave up 4 bases and J gave up 5 bases; unmatched junction bases: 3. Germline assignment: CDR1 MNHEY and CDR2 SVGAGI. In DNA, the CDR3 is TGTGCCAGCAGTTCACAGGGGGCTTATCAGCCCCAGCATTTT. It is translated as CASSSQGAYQPQHF.

This chain uses TRBV18 with TRBJ1-1; 9 nucleotides agree with TRBD1. V dropped 2 bases and J dropped 1; count of bases not matched to a gene: 2. CDR3 length: 15 amino acids. Per germline, CDR1 KGHSH and CDR2 LQKENI. CDR3 bases: TGTGCCAGCTCACCAGCGGGACAGGGGAACACTGAAGCTTTCTTT. Amino acid sequence: CASSPAGQGNTEAFF.

The J gene is TRBJ2-7, the V gene TRBV2; D remains unclear. Germline V gives CDR1 SNHLY, CDR2 FYNNEI. CDR3 size: 11 residues. V lost 3 bases and J 4 bases, leaving 4 bases between the germline ends. The CDR3 sequence is CASSDSYEQYF. The DNA for the CDR3 is TGTGCCAGCAGTGACAGTTACGAGCAGTACTTC.

V and J are TRBV4-1 and TRBJ1-3, with a possible D match to TRBD1 (5 bases). The CDR3 totals 15 residues. V was trimmed by 1 base and J by 0 bases, leaving 7 bases between them. The germline V gene has CDR1 MGHRA and CDR2 YSYEKL. CDR3 in DNA: TGCGCCAGCAGCCAAGTCGGGACCTCTGGAAACACCATATATTTT. Residues: CASSQVGTSGNTIYF.

DNA for the CDR3: TGCGCCAGCAGCCGTCCTAGCGGGGAGGTGAATGGTGAGCAGTTCTTC. This codes for CASSRPSGEVNGEQFF. The chain joins TRBV5-1 to TRBJ2-1; 9 nucleotides match TRBD2. This CDR3 is 16 amino acids long. The V gene's germline CDR1 is SGHRS and CDR2 YFSETQ. J lost 9 bases, V lost 4 bases, and 14 bases had no gene match.

This sequence joins TRBV19 and TRBJ2-3, with 12 bases identical to TRBD2. Germline values: CDR1 LNHDA, CDR2 SQIVND (reference sequence). The length of the CDR3 is 15 residues. V lost 4 bases, J lost 2 bases, and 1 base stayed unmatched. CDR3 amino acids: CASSRTSGTTDTQYF. CDR3 DNA: TGTGCCAGTAGTAGGACTAGCGGGACCACAGATACGCAGTATTTT.

The V call is TRBV6-5, the J call TRBJ2-7, with 7 bases identical to TRBD1. The junction had 5 bases not matched to a gene; V was cut back by 0 bases and J by 3 bases. Germline V CDR1 and CDR2: MNHEY, SVGAGI. CDR3 size: 15 residues. CDR3 region: CASSYSWDSGYEQYF. In DNA form, the CDR3 reads TGTGCCAGCAGTTACTCGTGGGACAGTGGCTACGAGCAGTACTTC.

This clone was seen once. The rearrangement joins TRBV18 to TRBJ2-7; 11 bases line up with TRBD2. The ends lost 4 bases at V and 1 base at J; junction bases unmatched: 0. Germline V gene sequence: CDR1 KGHSH, CDR2 LQKENI. The CDR3 is 14 residues long. In nucleotides, the CDR3 is TGTGCCAGCTCACGGACTAGCGGGTCCTACGAGCAGTACTTC. Translated: CASSRTSGSYEQYF.

The chain links TRBV28 to TRBJ2-7, with D possibly matching TRBD2 (6 bases). This CDR3 has 14 residues. Trimming stripped 1 base from V and 0 bases from J, with 7 bases between. Germline assignment: CDR1 MDHEN and CDR2 SYDVKM. CDR3: CASSLSSVSYEQYF. CDR3 nucleotide sequence: TGTGCCAGCAGTTTATCTAGCGTCTCCTACGAGCAGTACTTC.

This chain joins TRBV7-2 and TRBJ1-4; TRBD1 matches at 7 bases. Germline CDR1 and CDR2: SGHTA and FQGNSA. Unmatched junction bases numbered 8, after V lost 2 bases and J lost 8 bases. The CDR3 sequence is 15 residues long. The CDR3 region is CASSLFETGAEKLFF. The CDR3 coding sequence is TGTGCCAGCAGCTTATTCGAAACAGGGGCGGAAAAACTGTTTTTT.

V is TRBV5-6 and J is TRBJ1-1, with TRBD1 identical over 8 bases. Germline assignment: CDR1 SGHDT and CDR2 YYEEEE. V shed 5 bases and J 5 bases; nucleotides not matched to a gene: 5. The CDR3 sequence is 13 residues long. The CDR3 loop is CASRGQAGTEAFF. In nucleotides, the CDR3 is TGTGCCAGCAGGGGACAGGCGGGGACTGAAGCTTTCTTT.

The rearrangement uses TRBV28 and TRBJ2-7, with D tentatively TRBD2 (6 bases). V was clipped by 2 bases and J by 2 bases, with 10 bases between them. The CDR3 runs to 14 residues. The V gene's germline CDR1 is MDHEN and CDR2 SYDVKM. In nucleotides, the CDR3 is TGTGCCAGCAGTTTACTAGCGACAGCCTACGAGCAGTACTTC. This encodes CASSLLATAYEQYF.

V gene TRBV6-5 combines with J gene TRBJ2-6; D is ambiguous. The CDR3 contains 15 residues. V gave up 6 bases and J gave up 0 bases, with 9 bases separating them. Per germline, CDR1 MNHEY and CDR2 SVGAGI. The CDR3 is CASRPESSGANVLTF. As DNA, the CDR3 is TGTGCCAGCAGACCAGAAAGCTCTGGGGCCAACGTCCTGACTTTC.

The gene calls are TRBV27 and TRBJ1-6, with 7 bases that match TRBD1. J lost 2 bases, V lost 5 bases, and 6 bases had no gene match. CDR3 length: 16 residues. Germline CDR1 MNHEY, CDR2 SMNVEV (reference sequence). In nucleotides, the CDR3 is TGTGCCAGCAGTCCACACGACAGGGCCTATAATTCACCCCTCCACTTT. Residues: CASSPHDRAYNSPLHF.

This chain joins TRBV5-1 and TRBJ2-3; D is possibly TRBD2 (6 bases). CDR3 length: 15 amino acids. V dropped 0 bases and J dropped 0 bases, with 8 bases sitting between them. The germline V gene has CDR1 SGHRS and CDR2 YFSETQ. CDR3 DNA sequence: TGCGCCAGCAGCTTGGGGGGGACTAGCACAGATACGCAGTATTTT. This codes for CASSLGGTSTDTQYF.

A remark on this clone: This sample also contains other DNA sequences that code for the same CDR3. The chain recombines TRBV5-1 with TRBJ1-1; no reliable D call. Germline-derived CDR1 and CDR2 are SGHRS and YFSETQ. Trimming pared 0 bases from V and 1 base from J, leaving 7 bases between. CDR3 length equals 14 residues. The CDR3 nucleotides are TGCGCCAGCAGCTTGGCAGGCCCGAACACTGAAGCTTTCTTT. It translates to CASSLAGPNTEAFF.

By frequency in the sample, this clone is medium-sized. The V gene is TRBV7-9, the J gene TRBJ2-2, with TRBD1 identical over 8 bases. The germline CDR1 and CDR2 sequences are SEHNR and FQNEAQ (reference sequence). V was pared by 5 bases and J by 7 bases, with 6 bases of the junction left unmatched. This CDR3 region has 14 residues. The CDR3 coding sequence is TGTGCCAGCAGCGGGGGACAGGCTGACGGGGAGCTGTTTTTT. Encoded protein: CASSGGQADGELFF.

V usage is TRBV29-1 and J usage is TRBJ1-2; perhaps TRBD1 as D (5 bases). V shed 0 bases and J shed 6 bases, with 20 bases lying between them. Per germline, CDR1 SQVTM and CDR2 ANQGSEA. The CDR3 extends over 16 amino acids. CDR3 sequence: CSVEDRGKGRANGYTF. CDR3 DNA: TGCAGCGTTGAAGATCGGGGGAAGGGGCGAGCTAATGGCTACACCTTC.

CDR3 residues: CASSQGLAGGEQYF. In DNA, the CDR3 is TGCGCCAGCAGCCAAGGGCTAGCGGGAGGGGAGCAGTACTTC. The chain recombines TRBV4-1 with TRBJ2-7; 12 bases fit TRBD2. CDR1 MGHRA and CDR2 YSYEKL come from the germline V gene. The CDR3 has 14 amino acids. The trim removed 1 base at V and 7 bases at J, leaving 2 bases unmatched.

Concerning this clone: This sample includes further DNA sequences coding for the same CDR3. This chain uses TRBV28 with TRBJ1-6; D may be TRBD1 (5 bases). Germline CDR1 is MDHEN and CDR2 is SYDVKM. The CDR3 length is 15 residues. V lost 1 base and J 4 bases, leaving 8 bases between the germline ends. CDR3 loop: CASSLSAGYNSPLHF. The CDR3 DNA follows: TGTGCCAGCAGTTTATCGGCAGGGTATAATTCACCCCTCCACTTT.

The chain has TRBV6-1 and TRBJ1-2; 8 bases agree with TRBD1. The CDR3 is 14 residues long. V shed 2 bases and J 8 bases; nucleotides not matched to a gene: 7. Germline CDR1 reads MNHNS; CDR2 reads SASEGT. The CDR3 region has the DNA TGTGCCAGCAGTGAACTTGCGGACAGGGTCGGCTACACCTTC. Translation: CASSELADRVGYTF.

The chain uses TRBV27 and TRBJ2-1; 10 nucleotides agree with TRBD2. The CDR3 contains 16 residues. J was trimmed by 6 bases and V by 3 bases; bases with no gene match: 8. CDR1 is MNHEY and CDR2 is SMNVEV in the germline V gene (reference sequence). CDR3 nucleotides: TGTGCCAGCAGTTTCGGGCGACTAGCGGGTTCCAATGAGCAGTTCTTC. It is translated as CASSFGRLAGSNEQFF.

The rearrangement joins TRBV6-6 to TRBJ2-2; D possibly uses TRBD1 or TRBD2 (6 bases each). There are 15 residues in the CDR3. Germline V gene lookup returns CDR1 MNHNY and CDR2 SVGAGI (reference sequence). The V end lost 2 bases, the J end lost 5 bases, and 12 bases lay between the germline ends. For the CDR3, the DNA is TGTGCCAGCAGTTACGAGGGGGGTCGAACCGGGGAGCTGTTTTTT. It translates to CASSYEGGRTGELFF.

The CDR3 sequence: CASSDGQGGDSPLHF. In nucleotides, the CDR3 is TGCGCCAGCAGCGATGGACAGGGCGGGGATTCACCCCTCCACTTT. J is TRBJ1-6 and V is TRBV4-1; 8 bases are a match to TRBD1. V lost 5 bases to trimming and J lost 8 bases; unmatched junction nucleotides: 8. Germline lookup yields CDR1 MGHRA and CDR2 YSYEKL. The CDR3 length is 15 residues.

V and J are TRBV6-1 and TRBJ2-1; 10 bases match TRBD1. This CDR3 comprises 15 residues. The V segment lost 3 bases and the J segment 7 bases; nucleotides outside the gene matches: 6. The germline V gene encodes CDR1 MNHNS and CDR2 SASEGT. CDR3 amino acids: CASSDRTGGGNEQFF. The CDR3 nucleotides are TGTGCCAGCAGTGACCGGACAGGGGGTGGAAATGAGCAGTTCTTC.

In its sample, this clone was seen once. V usage is TRBV19 and J usage is TRBJ2-1, with D possibly being TRBD1 or TRBD2 (7 bases each). This CDR3 contains 16 residues. Germline values: CDR1 LNHDA, CDR2 SQIVND (reference sequence). Trimming removed 2 bases from V and 2 bases from J, with 13 bases in between. The CDR3 reads CASSIQGDYPYNEQFF. DNA for the CDR3: TGTGCCAGTAGTATACAGGGGGACTATCCCTACAATGAGCAGTTCTTC.